Shown below are 10 T cell receptor beta chains from a single sample sequenced in a study of shared clonotypes between healthy human individuals. Sequenced by immunoSEQ multiplex PCR; TCRdb stores in-frame clones only, minus some. The table has millions of clones, about 95% seen once. Naive-designated CD8 cells lacked CD45RO, were positively enriched for CCR7, and omitted terminally differentiated effector memory CD45RA+ cells. Sequencing was performed on naive CD8+ T cells sorted from blood. These receptor sequences come from a man younger than 35 in good health.

The rearrangement joins TRBV27 to TRBJ2-7; the D gene is possibly TRBD2 (7 bases). Germline assignment: CDR1 MNHEY and CDR2 SMNVEV (reference sequence). Trimming took off 5 bases at V and 4 bases at J, with 18 bases between the two ends. The CDR3 is 15 amino acids. CDR3 residues: CASSLGTEGGYEQYF. Written as DNA, the CDR3 is TGTGCCAGCAGTCTAGGGACCGAGGGGGGGTACGAGCAGTACTTC.

The chain links TRBV29-1 to TRBJ1-6; no reliable D call. Per germline, CDR1 SQVTM and CDR2 ANQGSEA. The germline V and J ends were trimmed by 3 bases and 5 bases, with 8 bases remaining between them. This CDR3 has 13 amino acids. CDR3 in amino acids: CSVDLSDNSPLHF. CDR3 DNA sequence: TGCAGCGTTGACCTTAGTGATAATTCACCCCTCCACTTT.

This sequence joins TRBV4-1 and TRBJ1-2; D is ambiguous. The CDR3 contains 14 residues. V dropped 3 bases and J dropped 6 bases, with 14 bases sitting between them. Germline V lookup: CDR1 MGHRA, CDR2 YSYEKL. CDR3 DNA: TGCGCCAGCAGCCACCCGGGAACATCGGATGGCTACACCTTC. This gives the protein CASSHPGTSDGYTF.

The chain carries TRBV19 and TRBJ1-2; 7 nucleotides agree with TRBD1. The germline gives CDR1 LNHDA, CDR2 SQIVND (reference sequence). The CDR3 is made up of 13 amino acids. V trimming: 9 bases; J trimming: 7 bases; junction bases outside the gene matches: 11. CDR3 residues: CASRDRELGGYTF. The DNA for the CDR3 is TGTGCCAGCCGAGACAGGGAATTGGGTGGCTACACCTTC.

The V gene is TRBV6-1, the J gene TRBJ1-1; D not resolved. CDR3 length equals 14 residues. Germline V gene data show CDR1 as MNHNS and CDR2 as SASEGT. V lost 8 bases to trimming and J lost 6 bases, with 19 bases between them. The CDR3 sequence: CASSTGIALSEAFF. CDR3 nucleotide sequence: TGTGCCAGCTCTACCGGGATCGCCCTTTCTGAAGCTTTCTTT.

This clone has only one observation. The chain employs TRBV6-6 and TRBJ2-5, with a possible D match to TRBD2 (5 bases). The CDR3 spans 13 residues. Trimming shortened V by 6 bases and J by 4 bases, and 12 bases separated the two germline ends. Germline V CDR1 and CDR2: MNHNY, SVGAGI (reference sequence). The CDR3 protein is CASSAGIGETQYF. DNA of the CDR3: TGTGCCAGCAGCGCCGGGATAGGAGAGACCCAGTACTTC.

Worth noting for this clone: Other nucleotide sequences in the sample specify the same CDR3. V is TRBV30 and J is TRBJ1-6, with TRBD1 matching 10 bases. Germline V gene data show CDR1 as GTSNPN and CDR2 as SVGIG (reference sequence). CDR3 length equals 15 residues. J was trimmed by 10 bases and V by 0 bases; bases with no gene match: 6. The DNA of the CDR3 is TGTGCCTGGAGTGTACTCGGGACAGGGGAGTCACCCCTCCACTTT. The encoded protein is CAWSVLGTGESPLHF.

This clone was detected a few times. J is TRBJ1-5 and V is TRBV7-2; 7 bases line up with TRBD1. Trimming cost V 1 base and J 6 bases; bases outside gene matches: 3. Per germline, CDR1 SGHTA and CDR2 FQGNSA. This CDR3 is 14 amino acids long. The CDR3 region is CASSLEGGPQPQHF. In nucleotides, the CDR3 is TGTGCCAGCAGCTTAGAAGGGGGCCCTCAGCCCCAGCATTTT.

The chain is built from TRBV4-3 and TRBJ1-6, with TRBD1 matching 7 bases. The ends lost 1 base at V and 5 bases at J; junction bases unmatched: 2. The CDR3 spans 15 residues. Germline V gene lookup returns CDR1 LGHNA and CDR2 YSLEER. CDR3 bases: TGCGCCAGCAGCCAAGGACAGGGAAATAATTCACCCCTCCACTTT. Encoded protein: CASSQGQGNNSPLHF.

The chain combines TRBV19 with TRBJ2-1; 11 positions agree with TRBD2. This CDR3 has 13 amino acids. Germline values: CDR1 LNHDA, CDR2 SQIVND (reference sequence). V was pared by 5 bases and J by 9 bases, with 3 bases of the junction left unmatched. CDR3 DNA: TGTGCCAGTAGTGTTGGACTAGCGGGTGAGCAGTTCTTC. This codes for CASSVGLAGEQFF.